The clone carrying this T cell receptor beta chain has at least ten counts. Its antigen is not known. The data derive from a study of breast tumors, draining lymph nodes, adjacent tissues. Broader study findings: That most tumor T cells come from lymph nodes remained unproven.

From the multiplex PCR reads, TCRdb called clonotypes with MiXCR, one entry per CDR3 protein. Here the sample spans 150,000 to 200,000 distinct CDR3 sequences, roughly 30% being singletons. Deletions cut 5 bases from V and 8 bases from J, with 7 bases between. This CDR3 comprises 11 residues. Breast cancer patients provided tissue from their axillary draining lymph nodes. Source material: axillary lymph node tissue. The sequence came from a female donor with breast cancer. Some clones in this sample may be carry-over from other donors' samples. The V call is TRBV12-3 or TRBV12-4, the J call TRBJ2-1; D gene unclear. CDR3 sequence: CASSPRDEQFF. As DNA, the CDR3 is TGTGCCAGCAGTCCCCGGGATGAGCAGTTCTTC.